This entry is about one T cell receptor (beta chain). These data come from a study of T-cell memory formation after mild COVID-19. Germline V gene data show CDR1 as SGDLS and CDR2 as YYNGEE. Trimming took 0 bases from V and 6 from J; bases not matched to a gene: 9. This CDR3 is built from 16 residues. TCRdb itself ran the 5' RACE reads through MiXCR, one entry per CDR3 protein. The sample consists of 400,000 to 500,000 distinct CDR3 sequences, 15% to 20% of them appearing once. Sequencing was done on a sample of PBMCs or a T cell subset sorted from them (not recorded which). The chain combines TRBV9 with TRBJ2-3; 8 bases agree with TRBD2. The receptor comes from an adult woman who had mild COVID-19 (a few samples of this study predate the infection). Cell type and time point are not known. The CDR3 loop is CASSVDGRALRDTQYF. The CDR3 coding sequence is TGTGCCAGCAGCGTAGACGGGAGGGCCTTAAGGGATACGCAGTATTTT. Using reference TRBV9 and TRBJ2-3 for the parts outside the CDR3, the full variable domain is DSGVTQTPKHLITATGQRVTLRCSPRSGDLSVYWYQQSLDQGLQFLIQYYNGEERAKGNILERFSAQQFPDLHSELNLSSLELGDSALYFCASSVDGRALRDTQYFGPGTRLTVL.